These T cell receptor beta chains were read from a single sample in a study of blood T cells in healthy people across ages. TCRdb processed the 5' RACE reads anew with MiXCR; each CDR3 protein has one entry. Of about 2 million distinct CDR3 sequences listed, approximately 50% are singletons. Sequencing was performed on blood. These receptors all come from a woman between 40 and 55 years old in good health. Both conserved end residues are part of each CDR3. The D gene is left open where the match is weak. Not every row has a clone size; where given, it reads once, few, many or a size class.

J gene: TRBJ2-4; clone size: -; D gene: -; V gene: TRBV20-1; CDR3 protein: CSASLEIAENIQYF; CDR3 DNA: TGCAGTGCTAGTCTTGAAATAGCCGAAAACATTCAGTACTTC
J gene: TRBJ1-2; clone size: -; D gene: -; V gene: TRBV28; CDR3 protein: CASTPPRRADGYTF; CDR3 DNA: TGTGCCAGCACTCCCCCACGCCGGGCGGATGGCTACACCTTC
J gene: TRBJ2-5; clone size: few; D gene: TRBD1; V gene: TRBV27; CDR3 protein: CASSLGTGVGEQYF; CDR3 DNA: TGTGCCAGCAGTTTAGGGACAGGGGTGGGAGAGCAGTACTTC
J gene: TRBJ2-7; clone size: -; D gene: TRBD2; V gene: TRBV27; CDR3 protein: CASLASGNSYEQYF; CDR3 DNA: TGTGCCAGTTTGGCTAGCGGGAACTCCTACGAGCAGTACTTC
J gene: TRBJ2-7; clone size: few; D gene: TRBD2; V gene: TRBV14; CDR3 protein: CASSQDWLAGQYEQYF; CDR3 DNA: TGTGCCAGCAGCCAAGATTGGCTAGCGGGGCAATACGAGCAGTACTTC
J gene: TRBJ2-5; clone size: -; D gene: TRBD2; V gene: TRBV4-2; CDR3 protein: CASSRAGEGLQETQYF; CDR3 DNA: TGTGCCAGCAGCCGAGCGGGGGAAGGCCTGCAAGAGACCCAGTACTTC
J gene: TRBJ1-2; clone size: -; D gene: TRBD1; V gene: TRBV7-2; CDR3 protein: CASSLRPGTDSPYGYTF; CDR3 DNA: TGTGCCAGCAGCTTGCGCCCCGGGACAGACTCTCCCTATGGCTACACCTTC
J gene: TRBJ2-1; clone size: once; D gene: -; V gene: TRBV20-1; CDR3 protein: CSARGGARAQEQFF; CDR3 DNA: TGCAGTGCTAGGGGGGGGGCCAGAGCGCAAGAGCAGTTCTTC
J gene: TRBJ1-5; clone size: few; D gene: -; V gene: TRBV12-3/TRBV12-4; CDR3 protein: CASSVGFPNQPQHF; CDR3 DNA: TGTGCCAGCAGTGTAGGATTTCCCAATCAGCCCCAGCATTTT
J gene: TRBJ2-7; clone size: -; D gene: TRBD1; V gene: TRBV5-6; CDR3 protein: CASSDGTESSYEQYF; CDR3 DNA: TGTGCCAGCAGCGACGGGACAGAGAGCTCCTACGAGCAGTACTTC
J gene: TRBJ2-6; clone size: -; D gene: -; V gene: TRBV5-1; CDR3 protein: CASSATGPGANVLTF; CDR3 DNA: TGCGCCAGCAGCGCAACAGGCCCTGGGGCCAACGTCCTGACTTTC
J gene: TRBJ2-7; clone size: -; D gene: TRBD1; V gene: TRBV28; CDR3 protein: CASRTGTHEQYF; CDR3 DNA: TGTGCCAGCAGGACAGGGACCCACGAGCAGTACTTC
J gene: TRBJ2-1; clone size: -; D gene: TRBD2; V gene: TRBV4-1; CDR3 protein: CASSPGGKGRYNEQFF; CDR3 DNA: TGCGCCAGCAGCCCGGGGGGGAAGGGGCGCTACAATGAGCAGTTCTTC